This TCR beta chain was retrieved from a study of CD8+ T cells in alopecia areata. Study results and caveats: It was lesional scalp, especially alopecia totalis/universalis, that showed higher clonality than normal scalp. It was less clear whether patients shared TCRs than it was in mice, possibly because of HLA.

Sequencing used cDNA as its template, made by extracting RNA and reverse transcribing it. Measured with immunoSEQ multiplex PCR; TCRdb has only the in-frame clones, and not every one. The data show about 110,000 clones, over 55% seen once. Both CD4+ and CD8+ T cells were separated by sorting PBMCs. With regard to this clone: Its antigen is not identified.

Trimming cost V 4 bases and J 3 bases, with 13 bases left between them. The CDR3 loop spans 14 amino acids. Sample: NKG2D-low CD8+ T cells sorted from blood. This TCR derives from a human donor with alopecia areata. V usage is TRBV7-1 and J usage is TRBJ2-7; D is perhaps TRBD2 (5 bases). Being an ORF, TRBV7-1 has a function that is uncertain. CDR3 protein: CASSLVPGNYEQYF. CDR3 bases: TGTGCCAGCAGCTTAGTCCCGGGGAACTACGAGCAGTACTTC.